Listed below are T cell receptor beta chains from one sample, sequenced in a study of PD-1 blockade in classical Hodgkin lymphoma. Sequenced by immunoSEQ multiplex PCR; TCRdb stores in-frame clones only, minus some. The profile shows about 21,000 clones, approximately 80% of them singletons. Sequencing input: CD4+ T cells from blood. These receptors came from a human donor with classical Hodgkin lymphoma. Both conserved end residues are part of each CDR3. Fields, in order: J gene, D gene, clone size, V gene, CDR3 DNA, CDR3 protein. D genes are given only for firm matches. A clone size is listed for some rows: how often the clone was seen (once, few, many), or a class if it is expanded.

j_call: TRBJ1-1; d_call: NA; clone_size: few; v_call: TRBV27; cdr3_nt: TGTGCCAGCAGTTCGCTATCAGGGTGGGGGGGGAACACTGAAGCTTTCTTT; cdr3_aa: CASSSLSGWGGNTEAFF
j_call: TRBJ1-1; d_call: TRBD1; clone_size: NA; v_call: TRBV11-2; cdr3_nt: TGTGCCAGCAGCTTAATGGAGGGGGCCACTGAAGCTTTCTTT; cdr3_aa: CASSLMEGATEAFF
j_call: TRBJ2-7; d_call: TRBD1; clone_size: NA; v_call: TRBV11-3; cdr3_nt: TGTGCCAGCAGCAACGGGCCGGGACAGGGTAACGAGCAGTACTTC; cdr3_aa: CASSNGPGQGNEQYF
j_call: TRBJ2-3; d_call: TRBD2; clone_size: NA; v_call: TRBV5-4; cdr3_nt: TGTGCCAGCAGCTTTTTTGGTAGCGGGGGGACAGATACGCAGTATTTT; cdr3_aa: CASSFFGSGGTDTQYF
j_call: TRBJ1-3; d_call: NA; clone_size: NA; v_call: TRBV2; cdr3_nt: TGTGCCACCGGGACGGGACCCTCTGGAAACACCATATATTTT; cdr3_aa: CATGTGPSGNTIYF
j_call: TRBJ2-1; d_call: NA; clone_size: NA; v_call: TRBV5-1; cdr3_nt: TGCGCCAGCAGCTTGCAATCAGTCTCCCAGGGGAATGAGCAGTTCTTC; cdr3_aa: CASSLQSVSQGNEQFF
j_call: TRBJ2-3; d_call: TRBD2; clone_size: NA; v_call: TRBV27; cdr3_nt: TGTGCCAGCAGGGACGAGCTCATGCGGGAGGGCACAGATACGCAGTATTTT; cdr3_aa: CASRDELMREGTDTQYF
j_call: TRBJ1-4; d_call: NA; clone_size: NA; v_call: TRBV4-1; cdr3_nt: TGCGCCAGCAGCCAAGATCCCACGGCCGATGAAAAACTGTTTTTT; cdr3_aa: CASSQDPTADEKLFF
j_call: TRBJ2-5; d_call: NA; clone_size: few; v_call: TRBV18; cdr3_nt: TGTGCCAGCTCACCAGTTTTGAACAGTGAGACCCAGTACTTC; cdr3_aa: CASSPVLNSETQYF
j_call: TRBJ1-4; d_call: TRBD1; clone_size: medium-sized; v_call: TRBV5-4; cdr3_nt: TGTGCCAGCAGCTGGACAGGGGAAGAAAAACTGTTTTTT; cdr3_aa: CASSWTGEEKLFF
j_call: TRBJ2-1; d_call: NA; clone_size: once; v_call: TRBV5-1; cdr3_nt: TGCGCCAGCAGCTTGTATAGCGCCCTCGGGGGTGAGCAGTTCTTC; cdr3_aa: CASSLYSALGGEQFF
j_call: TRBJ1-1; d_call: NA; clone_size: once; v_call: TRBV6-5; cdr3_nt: TGTGCCAGCAGTTACTCGTCAGGGGACACTGAAGCTTTCTTT; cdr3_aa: CASSYSSGDTEAFF
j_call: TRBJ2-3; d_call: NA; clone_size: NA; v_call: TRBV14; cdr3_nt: TGTGCCAGCAGCCAAGACCCCGTGACTGCGCAGTATTTT; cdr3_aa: CASSQDPVTAQYF
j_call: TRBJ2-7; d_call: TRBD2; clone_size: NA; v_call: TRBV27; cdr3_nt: TGTGCCAGCAGTTTCCCGGGACTAGACATGGGCGAGCAGTACTTC; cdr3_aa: CASSFPGLDMGEQYF
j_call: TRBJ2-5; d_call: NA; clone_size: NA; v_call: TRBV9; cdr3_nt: TGTGCCAGCAGCGTAAGCCCCCAAGAGACCCAGTACTTC; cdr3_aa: CASSVSPQETQYF
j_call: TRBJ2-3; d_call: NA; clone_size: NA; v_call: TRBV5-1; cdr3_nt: TGCGCCAGCAGCTTGGTGCAGGGAATAGATACGCAGTATTTT; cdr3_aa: CASSLVQGIDTQYF
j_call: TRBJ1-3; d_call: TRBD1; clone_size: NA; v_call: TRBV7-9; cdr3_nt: TGTGCCAGCAGCTTGGTGGACAGGGACTCTGGAAACACCATATATTTT; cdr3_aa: CASSLVDRDSGNTIYF
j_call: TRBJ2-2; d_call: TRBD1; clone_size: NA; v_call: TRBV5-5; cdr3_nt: TGTGCCAGCAGCTTGGGACGTAGACAGGGTGGGGCCGGGGAGCTGTTTTTT; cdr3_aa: CASSLGRRQGGAGELFF
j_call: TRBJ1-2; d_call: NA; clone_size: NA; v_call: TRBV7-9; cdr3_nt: TGTGCCAGCATTGGGACTGCCATATCCCTCTATGGCTACACCTTC; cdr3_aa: CASIGTAISLYGYTF
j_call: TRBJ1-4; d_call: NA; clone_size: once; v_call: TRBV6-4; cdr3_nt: TGTGCCAGCAGTGACCCATGGACGGTGAATGAAAAACTGTTTTTT; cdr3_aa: CASSDPWTVNEKLFF
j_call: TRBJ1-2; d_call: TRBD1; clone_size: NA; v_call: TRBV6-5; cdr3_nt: TGTGCCAGCAGTTACGAAAGGACAGGGGGCAGCTATGGCTACACCTTC; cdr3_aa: CASSYERTGGSYGYTF
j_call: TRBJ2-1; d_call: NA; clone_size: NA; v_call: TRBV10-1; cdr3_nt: TGCGCCAGCAGCGAGGGTAGGGGACCGTTCTTC; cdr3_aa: CASSEGRGPFF
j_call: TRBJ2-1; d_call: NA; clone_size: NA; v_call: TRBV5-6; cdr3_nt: TGTGCCAGCAGCTTATTGGGCCCAGCAACCTACAATGAGCAGTTCTTC; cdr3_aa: CASSLLGPATYNEQFF
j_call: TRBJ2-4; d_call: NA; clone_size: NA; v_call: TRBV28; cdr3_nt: TGTGCCAGCCGTCTAGGAAACATTCAGTACTTC; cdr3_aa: CASRLGNIQYF
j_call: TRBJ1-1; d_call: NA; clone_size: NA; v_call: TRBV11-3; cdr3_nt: TGTGCCAGCAGCCGAACACAGAACACTGAAGCTTTCTTT; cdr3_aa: CASSRTQNTEAFF
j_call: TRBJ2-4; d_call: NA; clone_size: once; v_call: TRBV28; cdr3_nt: TGTGCCAGCAGCTCGGAATGGGGCCTACGTCAAAACATTCAGTACTTC; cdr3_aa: CASSSEWGLRQNIQYF
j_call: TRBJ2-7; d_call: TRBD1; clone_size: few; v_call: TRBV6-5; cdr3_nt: TGTGCCAGCAGTCGTGCCAGGGGGTACGAGCAGTACTTC; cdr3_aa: CASSRARGYEQYF
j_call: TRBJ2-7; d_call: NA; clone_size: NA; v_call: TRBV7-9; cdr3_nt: TGTGCCAGCAGCTTAGCTAGTTCTTGGCGTGGGTACTTC; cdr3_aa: CASSLASSWRGYF
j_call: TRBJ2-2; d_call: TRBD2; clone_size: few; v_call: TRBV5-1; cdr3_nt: TGCGCCAGCAGCTTGGCGGGGGGGCCCGGGGAGCTGTTTTTT; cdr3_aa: CASSLAGGPGELFF
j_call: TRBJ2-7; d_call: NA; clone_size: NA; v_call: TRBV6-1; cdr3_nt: TGTGCCAGCACGGGCGGAGGTCCCTACGAGCAGTACTTC; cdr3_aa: CASTGGGPYEQYF